This T cell receptor (beta chain) originates from a study of blood T cell repertoires in COVID-19. At the level of the study: Whether acute or convalescent, the COVID-19 samples came from the United States, Italy and Spain. PBMCs, B-cell-depleted T cells, or T cells provided the cDNA or gDNA that made up the material.

CDR1 and CDR2 from the germline V gene are LGHDT and YNNKEL (reference sequence). The CDR3 is 15 residues long. Between the trimmed V and J ends, which lost 3 bases and 0 bases, there was a span of 6 bases. In the original workflow: Counts of nucleated cells, estimated from reference gene primer amplification, were obtained. Sequencing was performed with immunoSEQ multiplex PCR; in TCRdb, only in-frame clones are kept and a portion is missing. V and J calls and clone size follow that table, whereas D and trimming were derived from the DNA. Here the sample spans about 240,000 clones, more than 70% being singletons.

The TCR originated in a man older than 75 with acute or convalescent COVID-19. V is TRBV3-1 (or the pseudogene TRBV3-2) and J is TRBJ2-6, with no clear D. The specimen sequenced was peripheral blood. The chain's CDR3 is CASSHTASGANVLTF. CDR3 nucleotide sequence: TGTGCCAGCAGCCACACTGCCTCTGGGGCCAACGTCCTGACTTTC.